Detailed here is one T cell receptor beta chain. Its antigen is unidentified. The data were obtained in a study of OX40 agonist ivuxolimab in advanced cancers. Across the study: Patients were given ivuxolimab, an antibody that agonizes OX40 (CD134).

Germline loops: CDR1 SGHRS, CDR2 YFSETQ. This CDR3 has 15 amino acids. With V trimmed by 0 bases and J by 4 bases, 4 bases remained unmatched. Study-wide points: Expanded clones tended on average to be more numerous among CD8+ T cells than CD4+.

Clones were read by immunoSEQ multiplex PCR, and TCRdb kept only the in-frame ones, dropping some. The table shows about 73,000 clones, with 70% to 90% occurring only once. The source material was CD4+ or CD8+ T cells sorted from blood, sampled in a trial of the OX40 agonist ivuxolimab. This TCR came from an adult with an advanced solid tumor such as melanoma, head and neck, liver or kidney cancer. The chain uses TRBV5-1 and TRBJ2-1, with 7 bases lining up with TRBD1. DNA for the CDR3: TGCGCCAGCAGCTTGGGATCGGACAGGTACAATGAGCAGTTCTTC. Translated: CASSLGSDRYNEQFF. Combining the CDR3 with reference TRBV5-1 and TRBJ2-1 gives the whole variable domain KAGVTQTPRYLIKTRGQQVTLSCSPISGHRSVSWYQQTPGQGLQFLFEYFSETQRNKGNFPGRFSGRQFSNSRSEMNVSTLELGDSALYLCASSLGSDRYNEQFFGPGTRLTVL.